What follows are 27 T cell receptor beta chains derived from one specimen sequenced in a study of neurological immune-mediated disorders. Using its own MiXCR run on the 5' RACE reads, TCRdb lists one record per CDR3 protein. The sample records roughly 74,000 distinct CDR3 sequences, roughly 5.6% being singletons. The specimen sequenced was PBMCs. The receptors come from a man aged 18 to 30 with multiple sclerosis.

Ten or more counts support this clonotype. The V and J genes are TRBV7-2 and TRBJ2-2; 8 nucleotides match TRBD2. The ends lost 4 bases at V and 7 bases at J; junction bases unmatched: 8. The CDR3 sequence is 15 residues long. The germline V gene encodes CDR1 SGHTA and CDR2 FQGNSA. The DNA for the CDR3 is TGTGCCAGCAGCTCCGGGACTAGAGCTCGCGGGGAGCTGTTTTTT. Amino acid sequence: CASSSGTRARGELFF.

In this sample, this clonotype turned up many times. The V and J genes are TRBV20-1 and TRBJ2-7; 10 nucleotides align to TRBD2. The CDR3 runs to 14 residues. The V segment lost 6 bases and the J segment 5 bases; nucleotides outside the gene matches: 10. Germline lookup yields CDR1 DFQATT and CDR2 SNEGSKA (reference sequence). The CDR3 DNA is TGCAGTGCGACCCTCCTAGCGGGAGCTCACGAGCAGTACTTC. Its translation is CSATLLAGAHEQYF.

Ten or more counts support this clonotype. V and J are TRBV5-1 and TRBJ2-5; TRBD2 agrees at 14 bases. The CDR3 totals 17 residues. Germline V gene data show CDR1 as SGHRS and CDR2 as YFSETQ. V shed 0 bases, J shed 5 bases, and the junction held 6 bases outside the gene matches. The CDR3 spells CASSLAGTSGSGETQYF. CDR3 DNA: TGCGCCAGCAGCTTGGCCGGGACTAGCGGGAGCGGGGAGACCCAGTACTTC.

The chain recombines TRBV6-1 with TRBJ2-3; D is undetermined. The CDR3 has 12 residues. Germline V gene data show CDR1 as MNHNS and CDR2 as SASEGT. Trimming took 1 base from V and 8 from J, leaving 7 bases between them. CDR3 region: CASSEGESTQYF. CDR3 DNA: TGTGCCAGCAGTGAAGGAGAGAGTACGCAGTATTTT.

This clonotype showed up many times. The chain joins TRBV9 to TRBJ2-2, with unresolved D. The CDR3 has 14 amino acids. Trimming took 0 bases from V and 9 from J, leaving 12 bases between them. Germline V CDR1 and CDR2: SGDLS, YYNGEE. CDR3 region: CASSVAYGVRELFF. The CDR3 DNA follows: TGTGCCAGCAGCGTAGCTTATGGGGTCCGGGAGCTGTTTTTT.

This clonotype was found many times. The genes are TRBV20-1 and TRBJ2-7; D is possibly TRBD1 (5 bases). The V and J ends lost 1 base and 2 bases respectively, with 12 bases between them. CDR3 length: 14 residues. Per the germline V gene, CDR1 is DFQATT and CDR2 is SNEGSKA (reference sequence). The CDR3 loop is CSARAPQGTYEQYF. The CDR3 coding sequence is TGCAGTGCTAGAGCCCCGCAGGGTACCTACGAGCAGTACTTC.

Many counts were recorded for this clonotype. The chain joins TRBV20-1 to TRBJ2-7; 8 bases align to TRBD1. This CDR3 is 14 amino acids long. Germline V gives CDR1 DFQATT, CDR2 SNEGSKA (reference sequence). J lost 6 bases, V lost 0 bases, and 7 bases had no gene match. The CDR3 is CSARDRQGRVEQYF. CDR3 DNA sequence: TGCAGTGCTAGAGACAGACAGGGGCGCGTCGAGCAGTACTTC.

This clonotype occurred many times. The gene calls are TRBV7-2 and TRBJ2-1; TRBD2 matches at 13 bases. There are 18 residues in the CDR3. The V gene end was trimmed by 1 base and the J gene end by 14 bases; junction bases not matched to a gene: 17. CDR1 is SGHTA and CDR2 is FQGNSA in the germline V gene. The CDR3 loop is CASSLDTGLVRTSGRKFF. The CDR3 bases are TGTGCCAGCAGCTTAGATACAGGTCTAGTTAGGACTAGCGGGAGAAAGTTCTTC.

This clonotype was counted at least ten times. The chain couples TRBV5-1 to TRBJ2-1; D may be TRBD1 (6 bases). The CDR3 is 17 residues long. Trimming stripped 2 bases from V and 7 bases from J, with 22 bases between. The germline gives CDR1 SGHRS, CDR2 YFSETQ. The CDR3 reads CASSFTKGGDRRNEQFF. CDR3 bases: TGCGCCAGCAGCTTTACTAAAGGGGGTGATAGGAGGAATGAGCAGTTCTTC.

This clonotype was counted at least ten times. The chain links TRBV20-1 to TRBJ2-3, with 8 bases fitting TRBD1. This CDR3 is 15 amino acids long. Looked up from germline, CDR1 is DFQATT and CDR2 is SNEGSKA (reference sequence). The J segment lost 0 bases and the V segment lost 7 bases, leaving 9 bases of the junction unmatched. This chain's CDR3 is CSVPRGRLSTDTQYF. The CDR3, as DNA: TGCAGTGTGCCCAGGGGGCGGCTGAGCACAGATACGCAGTATTTT.

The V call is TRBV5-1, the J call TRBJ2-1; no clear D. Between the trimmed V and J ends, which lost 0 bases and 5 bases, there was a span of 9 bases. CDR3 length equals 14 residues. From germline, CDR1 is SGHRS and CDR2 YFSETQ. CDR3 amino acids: CASSLGPKHNEQFF. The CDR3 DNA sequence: TGCGCCAGCAGCTTGGGACCAAAGCACAATGAGCAGTTCTTC.

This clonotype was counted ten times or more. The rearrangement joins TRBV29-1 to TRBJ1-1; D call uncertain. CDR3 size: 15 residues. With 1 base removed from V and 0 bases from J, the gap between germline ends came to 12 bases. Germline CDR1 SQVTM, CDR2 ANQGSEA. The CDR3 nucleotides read TGCAGCGTTGAAGGGGGATGGGCCATGAACACTGAAGCTTTCTTT. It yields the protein CSVEGGWAMNTEAFF.

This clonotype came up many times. CDR3 sequence reads: CASSFSRINEKLFF. In DNA, the CDR3 is TGTGCCAGCAGCTTTTCCAGGATTAATGAAAAACTGTTTTTT. The V and J genes are TRBV7-9 and TRBJ1-4; D ambiguous. V was cut by 3 bases and J by 4 bases, with 9 bases left in between. CDR1 is SEHNR, CDR2 FQNEAQ, per germline (reference sequence). The CDR3 is 14 amino acids.

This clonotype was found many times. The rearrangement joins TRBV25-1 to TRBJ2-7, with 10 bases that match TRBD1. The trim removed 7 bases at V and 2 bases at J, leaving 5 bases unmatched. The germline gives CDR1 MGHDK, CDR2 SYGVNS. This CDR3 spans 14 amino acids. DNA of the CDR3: TGTGCCAGCACCTACGGACAGGGGGCCTACGAGCAGTACTTC. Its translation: CASTYGQGAYEQYF.

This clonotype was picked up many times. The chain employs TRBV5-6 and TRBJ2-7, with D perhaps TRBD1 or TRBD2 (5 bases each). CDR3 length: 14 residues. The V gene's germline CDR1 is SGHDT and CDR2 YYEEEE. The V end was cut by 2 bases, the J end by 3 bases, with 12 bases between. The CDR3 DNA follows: TGTGCCAGCAGCTTCCTGGGACCGGACTACGAGCAGTACTTC. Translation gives CASSFLGPDYEQYF. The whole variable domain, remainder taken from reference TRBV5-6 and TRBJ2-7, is DAGVTQSPTHLIKTRGQQVTLRCSPKSGHDTVSWYQQALGQGPQFIFQYYEEEERQRGNFPDRFSGHQFPNYSSELNVNALLLGDSALYLCASSFLGPDYEQYFGPGTRLTVT.

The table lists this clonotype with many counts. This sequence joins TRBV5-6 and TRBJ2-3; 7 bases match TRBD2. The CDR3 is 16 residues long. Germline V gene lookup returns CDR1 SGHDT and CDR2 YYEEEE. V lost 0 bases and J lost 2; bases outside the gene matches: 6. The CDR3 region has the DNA TGTGCCAGCAGCTTGGTGTCTAGCGGCTACACAGATACGCAGTATTTT. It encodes CASSLVSSGYTDTQYF. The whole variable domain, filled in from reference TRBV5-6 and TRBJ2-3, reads DAGVTQSPTHLIKTRGQQVTLRCSPKSGHDTVSWYQQALGQGPQFIFQYYEEEERQRGNFPDRFSGHQFPNYSSELNVNALLLGDSALYLCASSLVSSGYTDTQYFGPGTRLTVL.

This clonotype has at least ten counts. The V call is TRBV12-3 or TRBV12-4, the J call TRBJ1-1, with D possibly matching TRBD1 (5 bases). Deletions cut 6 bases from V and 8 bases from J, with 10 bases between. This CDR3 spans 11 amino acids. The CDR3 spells CASSSNREAFF. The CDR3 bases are TGTGCCAGCAGCTCGAACAGGGAAGCTTTCTTT.

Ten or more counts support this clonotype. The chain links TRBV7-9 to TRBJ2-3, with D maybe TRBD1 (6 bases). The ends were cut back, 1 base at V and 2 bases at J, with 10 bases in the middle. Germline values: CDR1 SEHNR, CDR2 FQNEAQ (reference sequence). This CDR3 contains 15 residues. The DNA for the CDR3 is TGTGCCAGCAGCTTAGTAACAGGGACCACAGATACGCAGTATTTT. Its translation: CASSLVTGTTDTQYF.

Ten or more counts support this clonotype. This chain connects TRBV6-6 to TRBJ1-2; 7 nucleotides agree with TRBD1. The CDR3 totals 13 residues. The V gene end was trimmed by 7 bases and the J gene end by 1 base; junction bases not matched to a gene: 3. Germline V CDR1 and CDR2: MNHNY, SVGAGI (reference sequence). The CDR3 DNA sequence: TGTGCCAGCACGGGACAGAATAACTATGGCTACACCTTC. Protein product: CASTGQNNYGYTF.

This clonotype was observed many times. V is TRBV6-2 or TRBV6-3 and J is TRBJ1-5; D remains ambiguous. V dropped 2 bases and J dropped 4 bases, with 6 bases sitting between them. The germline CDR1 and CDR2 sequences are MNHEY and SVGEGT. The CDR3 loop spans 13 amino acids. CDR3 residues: CASSYHVNQPQHF. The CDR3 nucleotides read TGTGCCAGCAGTTACCATGTGAATCAGCCCCAGCATTTT.

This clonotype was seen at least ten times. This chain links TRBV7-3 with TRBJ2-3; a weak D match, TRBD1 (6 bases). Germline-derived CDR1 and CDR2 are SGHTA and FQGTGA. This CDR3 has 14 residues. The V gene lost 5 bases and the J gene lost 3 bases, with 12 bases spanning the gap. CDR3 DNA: TGTGCCAGCAGCCCACTCCAGGGGACAGATACGCAGTATTTT. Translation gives CASSPLQGTDTQYF.

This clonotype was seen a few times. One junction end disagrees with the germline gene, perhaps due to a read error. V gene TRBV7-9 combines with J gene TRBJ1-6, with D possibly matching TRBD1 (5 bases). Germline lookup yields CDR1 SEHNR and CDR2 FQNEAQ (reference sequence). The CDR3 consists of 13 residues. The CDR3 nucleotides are TGTGCCAGCAGCTTCGACAGTCATTCACCCCTCAACTTT. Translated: CASSFDSHSPLNF.

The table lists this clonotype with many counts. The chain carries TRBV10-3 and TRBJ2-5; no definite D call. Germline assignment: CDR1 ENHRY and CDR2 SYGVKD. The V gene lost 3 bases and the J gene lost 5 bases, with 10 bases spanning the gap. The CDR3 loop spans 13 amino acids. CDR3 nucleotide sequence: TGTGCCATCAGTGAAGGTCTCAGGGAGACCCAGTACTTC. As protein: CAISEGLRETQYF.

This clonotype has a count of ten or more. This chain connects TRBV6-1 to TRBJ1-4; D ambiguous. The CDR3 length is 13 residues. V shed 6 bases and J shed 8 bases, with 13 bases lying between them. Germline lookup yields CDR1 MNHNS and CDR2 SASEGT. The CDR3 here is CASSLGGWEKLFF. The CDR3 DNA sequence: TGTGCCAGCAGCCTGGGAGGATGGGAAAAACTGTTTTTT.

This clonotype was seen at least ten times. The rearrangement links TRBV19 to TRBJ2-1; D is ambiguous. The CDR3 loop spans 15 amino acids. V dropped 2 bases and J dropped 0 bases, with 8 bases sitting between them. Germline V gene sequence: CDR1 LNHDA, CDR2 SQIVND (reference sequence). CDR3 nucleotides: TGTGCCAGTAGTATAAGGCTAGTCTCCTACAATGAGCAGTTCTTC. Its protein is CASSIRLVSYNEQFF.

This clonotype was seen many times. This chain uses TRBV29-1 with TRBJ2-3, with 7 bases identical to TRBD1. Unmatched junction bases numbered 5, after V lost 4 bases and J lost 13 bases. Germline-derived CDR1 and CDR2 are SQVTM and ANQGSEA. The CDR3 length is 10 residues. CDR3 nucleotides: TGCAGCGTTGGGACGGGACAGAAGTATTTT. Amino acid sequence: CSVGTGQKYF.

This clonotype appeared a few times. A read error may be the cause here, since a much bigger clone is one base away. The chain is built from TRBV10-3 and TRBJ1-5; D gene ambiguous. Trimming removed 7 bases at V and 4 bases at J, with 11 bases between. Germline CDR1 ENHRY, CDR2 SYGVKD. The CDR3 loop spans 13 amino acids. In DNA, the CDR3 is TGTGCCATCAATACAGAGACGAATCAGCCCCAGCATTTT. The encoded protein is CAINTETNQPQHF.